The 30 T cell receptor beta chains given below trace back to one sample, sequenced in a study of T cell responses to AZD1222 COVID-19 vaccine. Some clones are missing from TCRdb's copy, which holds only in-frame ones; the method was immunoSEQ multiplex PCR. There are some 150,000 clones in the sample; 80% to 95% occur only once, and approximately 5.4% lies in the top ten. Sequenced here: peripheral blood, sampled on day 0 of AZD1222 vaccination. The receptors were gathered from an adult in good health.

The rearrangement links TRBV5-1 to TRBJ2-2, with D possibly matching TRBD2 (5 bases). Germline-derived CDR1 and CDR2 are SGHRS and YFSETQ. This CDR3 spans 14 amino acids. V gave up 4 bases and J gave up 4 bases, with 11 bases separating them. CDR3 protein: CASSRPGTTGELFF. CDR3 sequence (DNA): TGCGCCAGCAGCCGGCCGGGAACCACCGGGGAGCTGTTTTTT.

This clone was counted a single time. The chain links TRBV9 to TRBJ1-1, with D hard to call. Trimming removed 5 bases at V and 6 bases at J, with 11 bases between. From germline, CDR1 is SGDLS and CDR2 YYNGEE. The CDR3 loop spans 12 amino acids. CDR3 sequence: CASSTGRAEAFF. Here the CDR3 DNA reads TGTGCCAGCAGTACTGGGAGGGCTGAAGCTTTCTTT.

CDR3 protein: CASSGGLAGSREQYF. In DNA, the CDR3 is TGTGCCAGCAGCGGGGGACTAGCGGGATCCCGCGAGCAGTACTTC. The rearrangement joins TRBV5-5 to TRBJ2-7; 13 positions match TRBD2. Germline V gives CDR1 SGHKS, CDR2 YYEKEE (reference sequence). With V trimmed by 4 bases and J by 6 bases, 7 bases remained unmatched. This CDR3 is 15 amino acids long.

The chain combines TRBV19 with TRBJ1-5; 8 bases match TRBD1. Germline V lookup: CDR1 LNHDA, CDR2 SQIVND (reference sequence). The CDR3 is 15 residues long. Trimming at V came to 3 bases and at J to 6 bases, leaving 7 bases not matched to a gene. DNA for the CDR3: TGTGCCAGTAGTATCGGACAGGGTAAGGGTCAGCCCCAGCATTTT. It yields the protein CASSIGQGKGQPQHF.

CDR3 bases: TGCGCCAGCAGTGGCGTTACGCAGGAGACCCAGTACTTC. It translates to CASSGVTQETQYF. The V call is TRBV10-1, the J call TRBJ2-5; D not certain. Germline V lookup: CDR1 WNHNN, CDR2 SYGVQD (reference sequence). The CDR3 length is 13 residues. Trimming took off 4 bases at V and 5 bases at J, with 11 bases between the two ends.

CDR3 region: CASSDDRGNEKLFF. The CDR3 DNA is TGTGCCAGCAGTGATGACAGGGGTAATGAAAAACTGTTTTTT. The chain carries TRBV6-1 and TRBJ1-4; TRBD1 matches 8 bases. Germline CDR1 MNHNS, CDR2 SASEGT. V lost 3 bases to trimming and J lost 4 bases; unmatched junction nucleotides: 1. The CDR3 extends over 14 amino acids.

This clone was recorded a few times. This rearrangement joins TRBV12-3 or TRBV12-4 to TRBJ1-2; D might be TRBD1 (5 bases). Trimming left V 3 bases short and J 4 bases short, with 9 bases between. The CDR3 is made up of 13 amino acids. Here the CDR3 reads CASSLGPLYGYTF. In DNA form, the CDR3 reads TGTGCCAGCAGTTTGGGGCCCCTCTATGGCTACACCTTC.

This clone occurred a few times. The chain has TRBV24-1 and TRBJ2-1; the D gene could be TRBD1 or TRBD2 (5 bases each). Germline assignment: CDR1 KGHDR and CDR2 SFDVKD. The CDR3 sequence is 17 residues long. Trimming took off 1 base at V and 1 base at J, with 13 bases between the two ends. The CDR3 spells CATSDLEGRASYNEQFF. CDR3 coding DNA: TGTGCCACCAGTGATTTAGAGGGCAGGGCGTCCTACAATGAGCAGTTCTTC.

V usage is TRBV7-2 and J usage is TRBJ1-1; D is perhaps TRBD1 (6 bases). V lost 2 bases and J lost 1, with 11 bases in between. CDR1 SGHTA and CDR2 FQGNSA come from the germline V gene. The CDR3 loop spans 15 amino acids. CDR3 bases: TGTGCCAGCAGCTTACCGGGACACCAGAACACTGAAGCTTTCTTT. It codes for CASSLPGHQNTEAFF.

The rearrangement links TRBV19 to TRBJ2-7, with D perhaps matching TRBD1 or TRBD2 (5 bases each). The V end lost 3 bases, the J end lost 0 bases, and 9 bases lay between the germline ends. Germline V gene lookup returns CDR1 LNHDA and CDR2 SQIVND (reference sequence). The CDR3 contains 14 residues. CDR3 loop: CASSIGDPSYEQYF. Written as DNA, the CDR3 is TGTGCCAGTAGTATTGGGGACCCCTCCTACGAGCAGTACTTC.

The V and J genes are TRBV7-9 and TRBJ2-1; TRBD2 agrees at 11 bases. Germline CDR1 SEHNR, CDR2 FQNEAQ (reference sequence). The CDR3 totals 18 residues. V lost 2 bases, J lost 5 bases, and 11 bases stayed unmatched. CDR3: CASSLRLSGTSGNNEQFF. The CDR3 DNA follows: TGTGCCAGCAGCTTACGGTTATCCGGGACTAGCGGAAACAATGAGCAGTTCTTC.

This clone was counted once. This chain connects TRBV15 to TRBJ1-5; tentatively, D is TRBD1 (5 bases). V was shortened by 1 base and J by 1 base, with 8 bases between the two germline ends. Looked up from germline, CDR1 is LNHNV and CDR2 is YYDKDF (reference sequence). This CDR3 has 15 amino acids. The CDR3, as DNA: TGTGCCACCAGCAGAGTCGGGACCAGCAATCAGCCCCAGCATTTT. Amino acids: CATSRVGTSNQPQHF. The full variable domain, with the rest looked up from reference TRBV15 and TRBJ1-5, is DAMVIQNPRYQVTQFGKPVTLSCSQTLNHNVMYWYQQKSSQAPKLLFHYYDKDFNNEADTPDNFQSRRPNTSFCFLDIRSPGLGDTAMYLCATSRVGTSNQPQHFGDGTRLSIL.

The rearrangement links TRBV7-9 to TRBJ1-6; no clear D gene. The CDR3 sequence is 12 residues long. The germline V gene encodes CDR1 SEHNR and CDR2 FQNEAQ (reference sequence). Trimming took 1 base from V and 7 from J, leaving 2 bases between them. The CDR3 region has the DNA TGTGCCAGCAGCTTAGGGAATTCACCCCTCCACTTT. Translating gives CASSLGNSPLHF.

This chain links TRBV9 with TRBJ2-5; maybe TRBD2 (5 bases). Trimming stripped 2 bases from V and 5 bases from J, with 10 bases between. CDR1 and CDR2 (germline): SGDLS, YYNGEE. This CDR3 is 13 amino acids long. The CDR3 region has the DNA TGTGCCAGCAGCGTGGGCCCGGGGGAGACCCAGTACTTC. This gives the protein CASSVGPGETQYF.

The chain employs TRBV5-5 and TRBJ1-5; D gene unclear. Germline V gives CDR1 SGHKS, CDR2 YYEKEE (reference sequence). This CDR3 comprises 15 residues. Trimming removed 2 bases from V and 0 bases from J, with 9 bases in between. The CDR3 loop reads CASSFSGDSNQPQHF. As DNA, the CDR3 is TGTGCCAGCAGCTTTTCTGGAGATAGCAATCAGCCCCAGCATTTT.

This chain joins TRBV20-1 and TRBJ2-1, with unresolved D. This CDR3 contains 11 residues. The ends were cut back, 1 base at V and 10 bases at J, with 8 bases in the middle. Germline V gene sequence: CDR1 DFQATT, CDR2 SNEGSKA (reference sequence). CDR3 protein: CSARGPWEQFF. CDR3 sequence (DNA): TGCAGTGCTAGAGGACCCTGGGAGCAGTTCTTC.

V gene TRBV2 combines with J gene TRBJ1-4; D gene uncertain. The CDR3 has 13 residues. V dropped 0 bases and J dropped 10 bases, with 9 bases sitting between them. Germline V gene data show CDR1 as SNHLY and CDR2 as FYNNEI. As DNA, the CDR3 is TGTGCCAGCAGTGAAGCGACTGAAGGAAAACTGTTTTTT. Its protein product is CASSEATEGKLFF.

This rearrangement joins TRBV27 to TRBJ1-4; D uncertain. The CDR3 covers 17 residues. Trimming cost V 5 bases and J 8 bases, with 24 bases left between them. Germline V gene sequence: CDR1 MNHEY, CDR2 SMNVEV (reference sequence). CDR3 DNA: TGTGCCAGCAGTCCTAGTACCCCCGGAAGGGCAGCAGAAAAACTGTTTTTT. It specifies CASSPSTPGRAAEKLFF.

The chain combines TRBV4-1 with TRBJ2-7, with 9 bases matching TRBD2. The trim removed 3 bases at V and 0 bases at J, leaving 3 bases unmatched. The V gene's germline CDR1 is MGHRA and CDR2 YSYEKL. This CDR3 contains 15 residues. The CDR3 here is CASSQTSGPSYEQYF. CDR3 DNA: TGCGCCAGCAGCCAGACTAGCGGTCCCTCCTACGAGCAGTACTTC.

There are a few counts of this clone. V usage is TRBV5-1 and J usage is TRBJ2-7, with TRBD1 matching 7 bases. Per the germline V gene, CDR1 is SGHRS and CDR2 is YFSETQ. This CDR3 is 15 amino acids long. The V segment lost 0 bases and the J segment 7 bases; nucleotides outside the gene matches: 10. The CDR3 DNA reads as TGCGCCAGCAGCTTGGTGCTAGGGGGCAGGAAGGAGCAGTACTTC. The encoded protein is CASSLVLGGRKEQYF.

The chain has TRBV3-1 (or the pseudogene TRBV3-2) and TRBJ1-3, with a tentative D call TRBD1 (5 bases). The CDR3 length is 16 residues. The V and J ends lost 4 bases and 2 bases respectively, with 15 bases between them. CDR1 LGHDT and CDR2 YNNKEL come from the germline V gene (reference sequence). The CDR3 loop reads CASSLSSGLTGNTIYF. The CDR3 DNA reads TGTGCCAGCAGCCTAAGTTCAGGGCTCACTGGAAACACCATATATTTT.

The chain couples TRBV11-2 to TRBJ1-2; D ambiguous. Germline V lookup: CDR1 SGHAT, CDR2 FQNNGV. V lost 5 bases to trimming and J lost 4 bases, with 5 bases between them. The CDR3 contains 11 residues. The CDR3 is CASSARYGYTF. In DNA form, the CDR3 reads TGTGCCAGCAGCGCCCGCTATGGCTACACCTTC.

The chain recombines TRBV3-1 (or the pseudogene TRBV3-2) with TRBJ1-6; D is ambiguous. Germline values: CDR1 LGHDT, CDR2 YNNKEL (reference sequence). Trimming stripped 1 base from V and 0 bases from J, with 10 bases between. This CDR3 comprises 17 residues. CDR3 in amino acids: CASSQVSRSSYNSPLHF. CDR3 bases: TGTGCCAGCAGCCAAGTAAGTCGGAGCTCCTATAATTCACCCCTCCACTTT.

V is TRBV7-2 and J is TRBJ1-1; D is undetermined. Germline V gives CDR1 SGHTA, CDR2 FQGNSA. Trimming took 2 bases from V and 7 from J, leaving 11 bases between them. The CDR3 runs 13 residues. CDR3 loop: CASSLNRYIEAFF. The DNA for the CDR3 is TGTGCCAGCAGCTTAAATCGTTATATTGAAGCTTTCTTT.

This clone was observed once. This chain joins TRBV2 and TRBJ1-5; perhaps TRBD1 as D (5 bases). V was cut by 6 bases and J by 2 bases, with 17 bases left in between. Germline lookup yields CDR1 SNHLY and CDR2 FYNNEI. This CDR3 has 16 residues. DNA of the CDR3: TGTGCCAGCAGCGACCCGCGGGGCTACGGCAATCAGCCCCAGCATTTT. This gives the protein CASSDPRGYGNQPQHF.

The V and J genes are TRBV3-1 (or the pseudogene TRBV3-2) and TRBJ1-6, with D perhaps matching TRBD1 (6 bases). In germline, CDR1 is LGHDT, CDR2 YNNKEL (reference sequence). This CDR3 is 14 amino acids long. Trimming cost V 4 bases and J 10 bases, with 14 bases left between them. The DNA of the CDR3 is TGTGCCAGCAGCCCGCGGACGGACAGATCACCCCTCCACTTT. This translates into CASSPRTDRSPLHF.

This chain joins TRBV28 and TRBJ1-5; D is uncertain. Germline lookup yields CDR1 MDHEN and CDR2 SYDVKM. V lost 1 base, J lost 7 bases, and 8 bases lay in between. CDR3 length: 13 amino acids. The CDR3 sequence: CASSLFGIQPQHF. CDR3 nucleotides: TGTGCCAGCAGTTTATTTGGAATACAGCCCCAGCATTTT.

J is TRBJ1-4 and V is TRBV6-1; no reliable D call. Germline values: CDR1 MNHNS, CDR2 SASEGT. This CDR3 has 13 amino acids. The V and J ends lost 1 base and 8 bases respectively, with 8 bases between them. CDR3 sequence (DNA): TGTGCCAGCAGTGAAGGTCCTTTGGAAAAACTGTTTTTT. It yields the protein CASSEGPLEKLFF.

The V gene is TRBV6-6, the J gene TRBJ2-2; D perhaps matches TRBD1 (5 bases). V shed 7 bases and J shed 0 bases, with 9 bases lying between them. Per the germline V gene, CDR1 is MNHNY and CDR2 is SVGAGI (reference sequence). This CDR3 has 14 residues. The CDR3 region has the DNA TGTGCCAGCACGGAAGGGGCGAACACCGGGGAGCTGTTTTTT. Translation gives CASTEGANTGELFF.

The V and J genes are TRBV15 and TRBJ2-4; tentative D call: TRBD2 (5 bases). The CDR3 consists of 17 residues. The V and J ends lost 1 base and 0 bases respectively, with 13 bases between them. Germline CDR1 is LNHNV and CDR2 is YYDKDF (reference sequence). The CDR3 sequence is CATSRVGGELAKNIQYF. CDR3 bases: TGTGCCACCAGCAGAGTTGGAGGCGAATTAGCCAAAAACATTCAGTACTTC.